Listed here are 19 T cell receptor beta chains from one sample, sequenced in a study of cytotoxic CD8 clonotypes in ibrutinib-treated CLL. Libraries were prepared by immunoSEQ multiplex PCR; TCRdb keeps only in-frame clonotypes and omits some of them. The table includes around 310,000 clones, roughly 85% detected once. The specimen was PBMCs, collected before ibrutinib treatment. These TCRs come from a human donor with chronic lymphocytic leukemia.

This clone appeared a single time. V is TRBV18 and J is TRBJ2-7, with 9 bases lining up with TRBD2. Germline-derived CDR1 and CDR2 are KGHSH and LQKENI. The CDR3 extends over 17 amino acids. The V segment lost 3 bases and the J segment 3 bases; nucleotides outside the gene matches: 12. Here the CDR3 reads CASSPKVAGDGLYEQYF. The CDR3 DNA follows: TGTGCCAGCTCACCGAAGGTAGCGGGAGACGGCCTCTACGAGCAGTACTTC.

The rearrangement joins TRBV28 to TRBJ2-2; unclear D gene. Trimming removed 6 bases from V and 4 bases from J, with 15 bases in between. Germline CDR1 and CDR2: MDHEN and SYDVKM. The CDR3 covers 15 residues. CDR3 nucleotides: TGTGCCAGCAGACGGAAAACGGGTAGCACCGGGGAGCTGTTTTTT. As protein: CASRRKTGSTGELFF.

This clone was detected a few times. This rearrangement joins TRBV15 to TRBJ2-7; 12 nucleotides align to TRBD1. The trim removed 6 bases at V and 3 bases at J, leaving 9 bases unmatched. The CDR3 loop spans 16 amino acids. CDR1 and CDR2 (germline): LNHNV, YYDKDF (reference sequence). The CDR3 loop reads CATSRDRGRRGYEQYF. The CDR3 DNA reads as TGTGCCACCAGTCGGGACAGGGGGCGCCGGGGCTACGAGCAGTACTTC.

This rearrangement joins TRBV6-1 to TRBJ1-5; 9 bases map to TRBD1. This CDR3 is 14 amino acids long. The ends lost 10 bases at V and 3 bases at J; junction bases unmatched: 7. Germline CDR1 and CDR2: MNHNS and SASEGT. CDR3 nucleotide sequence: TGTGCCACTAGGGACAGGGCCTTCAATCAGCCCCAGCATTTT. Translated: CATRDRAFNQPQHF.

This rearrangement joins TRBV30 to TRBJ1-5; D unresolved. CDR3 length equals 12 residues. Germline V gene lookup returns CDR1 GTSNPN and CDR2 SVGIG (reference sequence). The V end lost 3 bases, the J end lost 2 bases, and 5 bases lay between the germline ends. Written as DNA, the CDR3 is TGTGCCTGGAGCCGGGGCAATCAGCCCCAGCATTTT. Translating it yields CAWSRGNQPQHF.

The J gene is TRBJ2-1, the V gene TRBV10-3, with TRBD2 matching over 11 bases. V lost 7 bases, J lost 4 bases, and 15 bases stayed unmatched. Germline V CDR1 and CDR2: ENHRY, SYGVKD. The CDR3 is made up of 18 amino acids. CDR3 sequence (DNA): TGTGCCATCACCCCCGAGCGGCAACTAGCGGGAGTGTACAATGAGCAGTTCTTC. It codes for CAITPERQLAGVYNEQFF.

The V and J genes are TRBV7-9 and TRBJ2-7; 11 nucleotides align to TRBD2. Germline V CDR1 and CDR2: SEHNR, FQNEAQ (reference sequence). V lost 5 bases, J lost 2 bases, and 11 bases stayed unmatched. The CDR3 consists of 17 residues. CDR3 amino acids: CASSLRTSGSMAYEQYF. The CDR3 region has the DNA TGTGCCAGCAGCCTCCGTACTAGCGGGAGTATGGCCTACGAGCAGTACTTC.

This sequence joins TRBV4-2 and TRBJ1-5; a possible D gene is TRBD1 (5 bases). The germline V gene encodes CDR1 LGHNA and CDR2 YNFKEQ. The CDR3 extends over 14 amino acids. V gave up 3 bases and J gave up 2 bases, with 8 bases separating them. The CDR3 DNA is TGTGCCAGCAGCCATACGGGACGCAATCAGCCCCAGCATTTT. Its protein is CASSHTGRNQPQHF.

This chain links TRBV28 with TRBJ2-1; a weak D match, TRBD2 (6 bases). The length of the CDR3 is 14 residues. From germline, CDR1 is MDHEN and CDR2 SYDVKM. V was clipped by 10 bases and J by 1 base, with 14 bases between them. CDR3 in amino acids: CANSRDSSYNEQFF. The CDR3 nucleotides are TGTGCCAATTCCCGGGACTCATCCTACAATGAGCAGTTCTTC.

This CDR3 reads CASSGTSGITNTGELFF. CDR3 nucleotides: TGTGCCAGCAGTGGGACTAGCGGGATAACGAACACCGGGGAGCTGTTTTTT. The rearrangement links TRBV6-4 to TRBJ2-2; TRBD2 matches at 12 bases. Looked up from germline, CDR1 is MRHNA and CDR2 is SNTAGT. Trimming cost V 4 bases and J 0 bases; bases outside gene matches: 3. This CDR3 comprises 17 residues.

The chain couples TRBV9 to TRBJ2-1; TRBD2 matches at 9 bases. V gave up 3 bases and J gave up 0 bases; unmatched junction bases: 1. The CDR3 covers 15 residues. From germline, CDR1 is SGDLS and CDR2 YYNGEE. The CDR3 here is CASSGLAASYNEQFF. CDR3 sequence (DNA): TGTGCCAGCAGCGGACTAGCGGCCTCCTACAATGAGCAGTTCTTC.

The chain links TRBV6-6 to TRBJ2-7; 8 nucleotides line up with TRBD1. Germline V CDR1 and CDR2: MNHNY, SVGAGI (reference sequence). The CDR3 consists of 14 residues. V trimming: 6 bases; J trimming: 3 bases; junction bases outside the gene matches: 7. The CDR3 nucleotides read TGTGCCAGCAGATCAGACAGGGGTCTCTACGAGCAGTACTTC. This translates into CASRSDRGLYEQYF.

J is TRBJ2-7 and V is TRBV9; TRBD2 matches 7 bases. The ends lost 3 bases at V and 6 bases at J; junction bases unmatched: 21. Germline lookup yields CDR1 SGDLS and CDR2 YYNGEE. This CDR3 region has 18 residues. The CDR3 DNA reads as TGTGCCAGCAGCGCTTCGCCCCTTATGGGGAGGGCCCAGGGCGAGCAGTACTTC. It translates to CASSASPLMGRAQGEQYF.

The chain combines TRBV30 with TRBJ1-5; D unclear. From germline, CDR1 is GTSNPN and CDR2 SVGIG (reference sequence). This CDR3 is 15 amino acids long. Trimming removed 0 bases at V and 12 bases at J, with 21 bases between. CDR3: CAWSVGSKGVAFQHF. Here the CDR3 DNA reads TGTGCCTGGAGTGTCGGCTCGAAAGGAGTAGCTTTCCAGCATTTT.

The CDR3 spells CASSASSGSGTDTQYF. In DNA form, the CDR3 reads TGTGCCAGCAGTGCTTCTAGCGGGAGTGGCACAGATACGCAGTATTTT. The chain joins TRBV25-1 to TRBJ2-3, with 10 bases matching TRBD2. Per the germline V gene, CDR1 is MGHDK and CDR2 is SYGVNS. Losses at the gene ends were 4 bases for V and 1 base for J; bases not matched to a gene: 5. The CDR3 is made up of 16 amino acids.

The rearrangement uses TRBV7-7 and TRBJ2-5; tentative D call: TRBD1 (5 bases). Trimming left V 0 bases short and J 2 bases short, with 10 bases between. The CDR3 has 15 amino acids. Germline lookup yields CDR1 SSHAT and CDR2 FNYEAQ (reference sequence). CDR3 residues: CASSLAFTGQETQYF. The CDR3 DNA reads as TGTGCCAGCAGCTTAGCGTTCACAGGACAAGAGACCCAGTACTTC.

The chain employs TRBV6-1 and TRBJ2-5; TRBD1 agrees at 9 bases. CDR3 length: 15 amino acids. The germline V gene has CDR1 MNHNS and CDR2 SASEGT. The V segment lost 6 bases and the J segment 2 bases; nucleotides outside the gene matches: 7. CDR3 in DNA: TGTGCCAGCAGGGGGGGACAGGGCCCACAAGAGACCCAGTACTTC. Translation: CASRGGQGPQETQYF.

V gene TRBV27 combines with J gene TRBJ1-2; 9 bases line up with TRBD1. The J segment lost 5 bases and the V segment lost 6 bases, leaving 25 bases of the junction unmatched. Germline V lookup: CDR1 MNHEY, CDR2 SMNVEV (reference sequence). This CDR3 has 20 amino acids. Written as DNA, the CDR3 is TGTGCCAGCAGGACCAAAACTCTGGGGACAGGGAATGTTTGGGGATATGGCTACACCTTC. As protein: CASRTKTLGTGNVWGYGYTF.

V usage is TRBV9 and J usage is TRBJ2-7, with 8 bases aligning to TRBD1. This CDR3 is built from 16 residues. V shed 2 bases and J 3 bases; nucleotides not matched to a gene: 10. Germline V gives CDR1 SGDLS, CDR2 YYNGEE. CDR3 amino acids: CASSVSGGAGVYEQYF. The CDR3 nucleotides are TGTGCCAGCAGCGTCTCAGGGGGCGCCGGGGTCTACGAGCAGTACTTC. The whole variable domain, remainder taken from reference TRBV9 and TRBJ2-7, is DSGVTQTPKHLITATGQRVTLRCSPRSGDLSVYWYQQSLDQGLQFLIQYYNGEERAKGNILERFSAQQFPDLHSELNLSSLELGDSALYFCASSVSGGAGVYEQYFGPGTRLTVT.